These T cell receptor beta chains were read from a single sample in a study of OX40 agonist ivuxolimab in advanced cancers. Produced via immunoSEQ multiplex PCR; TCRdb's table is partial and in-frame only. Here the sample spans some 17,000 clones, about 90% being singletons. Sample: CD4+ or CD8+ T cells sorted from blood, taken in a trial of the OX40 agonist ivuxolimab. All receptors derive from an adult with an advanced solid tumor such as melanoma, head and neck, liver or kidney cancer. The CDR3 runs from the conserved cysteine through the conserved F or W. Fields, in order: D gene, J gene, V gene, clone size, CDR3 protein, CDR3 DNA. A D gene is named only where the DNA matches it firmly. Clone size is stated in some rows and not others, as once, few, many or a class when expanded.

>.|TRBJ2-3|TRBV2|few
CASSVDRDKSTDTQYF
TGTGCCAGCAGTGTGGACCGGGACAAGAGCACAGATACGCAGTATTTT
>.|TRBJ2-1|TRBV4-3|.
CASSQDRVAVQFF
TGCGCCAGCAGCCAAGATCGGGTAGCGGTACAGTTCTTC
>.|TRBJ2-7|TRBV5-4|.
CASSRDNPYEQYF
TGTGCCAGCAGCCGGGACAACCCCTACGAGCAGTACTTC
>.|TRBJ1-2|TRBV6-6|.
CASSYPSEDGYTF
TGTGCCAGCAGTTACCCGTCAGAGGATGGCTACACCTTC
>.|TRBJ2-1|TRBV6-4|.
CASSDAEGANNEQFF
TGTGCCAGCAGTGACGCGGAGGGAGCGAATAATGAGCAGTTCTTC
>.|TRBJ1-4|TRBV27|.
CASSLGGLPRGKLFF
TGTGCCAGCAGTTTAGGGGGTTTACCCCGGGGAAAACTGTTTTTT
>TRBD1|TRBJ2-7|TRBV28|.
CASAWDRGYEQYF
TGTGCCAGCGCTTGGGACAGGGGCTACGAGCAGTACTTC
>.|TRBJ2-6|TRBV7-3|.
CASSPSSGGSGANVLTF
TGTGCCAGCAGCCCCTCGAGTGGGGGTTCTGGGGCCAACGTCCTGACTTTC
>.|TRBJ2-7|TRBV28|.
CASSLGHYEQYF
TGTGCCAGCAGCCTCGGACATTACGAGCAGTACTTC
>.|TRBJ2-1|TRBV9|.
CASSVDVGVNEQFF
TGTGCCAGCAGCGTAGATGTGGGAGTGAATGAGCAGTTCTTC
>.|TRBJ1-1|TRBV7-2|once
CASSLNTEAFF
TGTGCCAGTTCTCTGAACACTGAAGCTTTCTTT
>TRBD1|TRBJ1-1|TRBV5-6|.
CASSPGQGRAFF
TGTGCCAGCAGCCCTGGACAGGGTAGGGCTTTCTTT
>TRBD2|TRBJ2-1|TRBV9|.
CASGLTSGSYNEQFF
TGTGCCAGCGGCCTGACTAGCGGGAGCTACAATGAGCAGTTCTTC
>.|TRBJ2-7|TRBV6-5|large
CATTLGSNEQYF
TGTGCCACGACGCTGGGTAGCAACGAGCAGTACTTC
>.|TRBJ1-2|TRBV19|.
CASSPSGGDVYGYTF
TGTGCCAGTAGTCCGTCCGGGGGGGACGTCTATGGCTACACCTTC
>.|TRBJ2-4|TRBV23-1|.
CASSHRTYPTKNIQYF
TGCGCCAGCAGTCACAGGACTTATCCTACCAAAAACATTCAGTACTTC
>TRBD2|TRBJ2-7|TRBV30|once
CAWSEGTSGSYEQYF
TGTGCCTGGAGTGAAGGGACTAGCGGGAGTTACGAGCAGTACTTC
>.|TRBJ1-5|TRBV28|.
CASSLGQGYRQPQHF
TGTGCCAGCAGTTTGGGCCAGGGGTATCGTCAGCCCCAGCATTTT
>TRBD2|TRBJ2-1|TRBV30|.
CAWNPLAGGGNEQFF
TGTGCCTGGAACCCCCTAGCGGGAGGGGGCAATGAGCAGTTCTTC
>.|TRBJ2-6|TRBV4-3|.
CASSQGTGANVLTF
TGCGCCAGCAGCCAGGGGACGGGGGCCAACGTCCTGACTTTC
>.|TRBJ2-1|TRBV7-3|.
CASGPGDYNEQFF
TGTGCCAGCGGGCCAGGGGACTACAATGAGCAGTTCTTC
>TRBD1|TRBJ1-4|TRBV7-6|.
CASSLGTGGEKLFF
TGTGCCAGCAGCTTGGGGACAGGAGGTGAAAAACTGTTTTTT
>TRBD2|TRBJ2-1|TRBV27|.
CASSLSGLAGPYNEQFF
TGTGCCAGCAGTTTATCGGGACTAGCGGGCCCCTACAATGAGCAGTTCTTC
>.|TRBJ1-5|TRBV28|medium-sized
CASSFVRGGQPQHF
TGTGCCAGCAGTTTTGTAAGGGGTGGTCAGCCCCAGCATTTT
>TRBD1|TRBJ2-1|TRBV19|.
CASSADRVSYNEQFF
TGTGCCAGTAGTGCTGACAGGGTATCCTACAATGAGCAGTTCTTC
>TRBD1|TRBJ1-2|TRBV27|few
CASSLGQPYGYTF
TGTGCCAGCAGTTTGGGACAGCCCTATGGCTACACCTTC
>TRBD2|TRBJ2-7|TRBV6-5|.
CASRRLAGGSYEQYF
TGTGCCAGCAGGAGACTAGCGGGAGGATCCTACGAGCAGTACTTC
>TRBD1|TRBJ1-2|TRBV7-3|.
CASSPRKDRGSVNYGYTF
TGTGCCAGCAGCCCTCGAAAGGACAGGGGGTCGGTAAACTATGGCTACACCTTC
>.|TRBJ1-5|TRBV6-1|.
CASSEAWQSNQPQHF
TGTGCCAGCAGTGAAGCGTGGCAGAGCAATCAGCCCCAGCATTTT
>TRBD1|TRBJ1-1|TRBV28|.
CASSSQRGRAEAFF
TGTGCCAGCAGCTCCCAGAGGGGGCGCGCTGAAGCTTTCTTT
>.|TRBJ2-1|TRBV14|once
CASSPGQYNEQFF
TGTGCCAGCAGTCCGGGTCAATACAATGAGCAGTTCTTC
>TRBD2|TRBJ2-7|TRBV10-3|.
CATGWGLAGHEQYF
TGTGCCACGGGGTGGGGACTAGCGGGCCACGAGCAGTACTTC
>.|TRBJ2-7|TRBV7-9|.
CASSSPTKNSYEQYF
TGTGCCAGCAGCTCCCCCACAAAGAATTCCTACGAGCAGTACTTC
>.|TRBJ2-3|TRBV7-8|.
CASSRSYLYTDTQYF
TGTGCCAGCAGCCGTTCTTACCTTTACACAGATACGCAGTATTTT
>TRBD2|TRBJ2-1|TRBV7-2|.
CASSLTSGAYNEQFF
TGTGCCAGCAGCCTGACTAGCGGCGCGTACAATGAGCAGTTCTTC
>TRBD1|TRBJ1-2|TRBV5-1|.
CASSSGTGGIYGYTF
TGCGCCAGCAGCTCCGGGACAGGGGGCATCTATGGCTACACCTTC
>.|TRBJ1-1|TRBV9|once
CASSIGGNTEAFF
TGTGCCAGCAGCATAGGTGGGAACACTGAAGCTTTCTTT
>.|TRBJ2-1|TRBV6-5|.
CASSYGPSSYNEQFF
TGTGCCAGCAGTTACGGCCCAAGCTCCTACAATGAGCAGTTCTTC
>.|TRBJ2-1|TRBV28|.
CASSLWGGTGDEQFF
TGTGCCAGCAGTTTATGGGGCGGGACGGGCGATGAGCAGTTCTTC
>.|TRBJ2-7|TRBV27|.
CASSLQGFPYEQYF
TGTGCCAGCAGTTTACAGGGGTTTCCCTACGAGCAGTACTTC
>TRBD2|TRBJ2-1|TRBV2|once
CAISPTSGRDNEQFF
TGTGCCATTTCTCCGACTAGCGGGAGGGACAATGAGCAGTTCTTC
>.|TRBJ1-5|TRBV6-5|few
CASSPYSNQPQHF
TGTGCCAGCAGTCCCTACAGCAATCAGCCCCAGCATTTT
>.|TRBJ2-7|TRBV13|.
CASSLSGPSYEQYF
TGTGCCAGCAGCTTGAGCGGGCCTTCCTACGAGCAGTACTTC
>.|TRBJ2-6|TRBV9|.
CASRSSGANVLTF
TGTGCCAGCAGGTCCTCTGGGGCCAACGTCCTGACTTTC
>.|TRBJ2-2|TRBV28|.
CASTPSVGGELFF
TGTGCCAGCACCCCCTCCGTAGGCGGGGAGCTGTTTTTT